Listed here are 12 T cell receptor beta chains from one sample, sequenced in a study of cytomegalovirus exposure and HLA in healthy donors. Vbeta (60) and Jbeta (13) primers were used in the PCR. The protocol was immunoSEQ multiplex PCR, while the TCRdb copy is restricted to in-frame clones and leaves out a portion. The table records fewer than 140,000 clones, roughly 80% of them present only once. Sequencing input: PBMCs. Receptors originate from a man aged 50 or older in good health and CMV-seronegative.

The V and J genes are TRBV19 and TRBJ1-3, with TRBD1 as a possible D gene (6 bases). This CDR3 region has 16 residues. Germline CDR1 and CDR2: LNHDA and SQIVND (reference sequence). The ends were cut back, 10 bases at V and 0 bases at J, with 19 bases in the middle. CDR3 nucleotides: TGTGCCACAATACCGGGGACAACTTACTCTGGAAACACCATATATTTT. It yields the protein CATIPGTTYSGNTIYF.

The chain combines TRBV25-1 with TRBJ1-1; TRBD1 aligns across 7 bases. With V trimmed by 4 bases and J by 6 bases, 8 bases remained unmatched. CDR3 length equals 14 residues. Germline lookup yields CDR1 MGHDK and CDR2 SYGVNS. The chain's CDR3 is CASSVRGGAPEAFF. The DNA for the CDR3 is TGTGCCAGCAGTGTAAGAGGGGGCGCCCCTGAAGCTTTCTTT.

J is TRBJ1-1 and V is TRBV9, with a tentative D call TRBD1 (5 bases). The V and J ends lost 4 bases and 5 bases respectively, with 18 bases between them. The CDR3 has 15 amino acids. The germline CDR1 and CDR2 sequences are SGDLS and YYNGEE. CDR3 residues: CASSPGGGERTEAFF. CDR3 bases: TGTGCCAGCAGCCCCGGGGGGGGTGAGAGGACTGAAGCTTTCTTT.

The rearrangement uses TRBV4-2 and TRBJ2-3; tentative D call: TRBD1 (7 bases). The CDR3 is made up of 18 amino acids. V was pared by 1 base and J by 5 bases, with 22 bases between. Per the germline V gene, CDR1 is LGHNA and CDR2 is YNFKEQ. CDR3 in amino acids: CASSQALAGGTVVDTQYF. The CDR3 DNA sequence: TGTGCCAGCAGCCAAGCGTTAGCAGGGGGGACGGTAGTAGATACGCAGTATTTT.

V gene TRBV10-1 combines with J gene TRBJ2-2; the match to TRBD1 covers 7 bases. The CDR3 loop spans 14 amino acids. V was pared by 3 bases and J by 6 bases, with 4 bases of the junction left unmatched. The V gene's germline CDR1 is WNHNN and CDR2 SYGVQD (reference sequence). CDR3 sequence (DNA): TGCGCCAGCAGTGACCAGGGGGAACCCGGGGAGCTGTTTTTT. This codes for CASSDQGEPGELFF.

The table lists this clone with a count of one. The chain combines TRBV5-1 with TRBJ1-4; a possible D gene is TRBD1 (5 bases). Trimming took 0 bases from V and 4 from J, leaving 10 bases between them. CDR1 is SGHRS, CDR2 YFSETQ, per germline. The CDR3 extends over 15 amino acids. The CDR3 loop is CASSLEPGINEKLFF. The CDR3 DNA reads as TGCGCCAGCAGCTTGGAGCCAGGGATTAATGAAAAACTGTTTTTT.

This clone was counted once. The gene calls are TRBV19 and TRBJ2-3, with a weak D call TRBD2 (5 bases). Trimming took 6 bases from V and 2 from J, leaving 15 bases between them. Germline V gene sequence: CDR1 LNHDA, CDR2 SQIVND (reference sequence). CDR3 length: 15 amino acids. The CDR3 region has the DNA TGTGCCAGTAGAAAAGAGGAGGTGTCCACAGATACGCAGTATTTT. This sequence encodes CASRKEEVSTDTQYF.

The rearrangement uses TRBV27 and TRBJ2-1, with 11 bases aligning to TRBD2. The germline gives CDR1 MNHEY, CDR2 SMNVEV (reference sequence). J was trimmed by 4 bases and V by 6 bases; bases with no gene match: 5. CDR3 length equals 15 residues. For the CDR3, the DNA is TGTGCCAGCAGGGGACTAGCGGAGGGATACAATGAGCAGTTCTTC. Protein sequence: CASRGLAEGYNEQFF.

The CDR3: CASSWRSRDTGELFF. For the CDR3, the DNA is TGCGCCAGCAGCTGGAGATCTCGGGACACCGGGGAGCTGTTTTTT. This chain uses TRBV5-1 with TRBJ2-2; D gene ambiguous. Germline CDR1 reads SGHRS; CDR2 reads YFSETQ. The V gene lost 3 bases and the J gene lost 3 bases, with 12 bases spanning the gap. The CDR3 covers 15 residues.

This chain joins TRBV10-3 and TRBJ1-1; no clear D gene. The CDR3 runs to 16 residues. CDR1 is ENHRY, CDR2 SYGVKD, per germline. Trimming took off 3 bases at V and 4 bases at J, with 18 bases between the two ends. CDR3 in DNA: TGTGCCATCAGTGACCCATGGAGGGCATCAGGCACTGAAGCTTTCTTT. Its translation is CAISDPWRASGTEAFF.

This chain connects TRBV7-2 to TRBJ2-3; 13 positions match TRBD2. V was clipped by 6 bases and J by 4 bases; unmatched bases: 4. This CDR3 region has 15 residues. Looked up from germline, CDR1 is SGHTA and CDR2 is FQGNSA. In DNA form, the CDR3 reads TGTGCCAGCAGACTAACTAGCGGGGGGGCAGATACGCAGTATTTT. This codes for CASRLTSGGADTQYF.

This clone was counted between two and nine times. The V and J genes are TRBV5-4 and TRBJ2-3; the match to TRBD2 covers 8 bases. The J segment lost 4 bases and the V segment lost 4 bases, leaving 11 bases of the junction unmatched. Germline V gene data show CDR1 as SGHNT and CDR2 as YYREEE (reference sequence). This CDR3 region has 16 residues. The CDR3, as DNA: TGTGCCAGCAGCCAAGAAAGCGGGGGTGGACCAGATACGCAGTATTTT. Its translation is CASSQESGGGPDTQYF.